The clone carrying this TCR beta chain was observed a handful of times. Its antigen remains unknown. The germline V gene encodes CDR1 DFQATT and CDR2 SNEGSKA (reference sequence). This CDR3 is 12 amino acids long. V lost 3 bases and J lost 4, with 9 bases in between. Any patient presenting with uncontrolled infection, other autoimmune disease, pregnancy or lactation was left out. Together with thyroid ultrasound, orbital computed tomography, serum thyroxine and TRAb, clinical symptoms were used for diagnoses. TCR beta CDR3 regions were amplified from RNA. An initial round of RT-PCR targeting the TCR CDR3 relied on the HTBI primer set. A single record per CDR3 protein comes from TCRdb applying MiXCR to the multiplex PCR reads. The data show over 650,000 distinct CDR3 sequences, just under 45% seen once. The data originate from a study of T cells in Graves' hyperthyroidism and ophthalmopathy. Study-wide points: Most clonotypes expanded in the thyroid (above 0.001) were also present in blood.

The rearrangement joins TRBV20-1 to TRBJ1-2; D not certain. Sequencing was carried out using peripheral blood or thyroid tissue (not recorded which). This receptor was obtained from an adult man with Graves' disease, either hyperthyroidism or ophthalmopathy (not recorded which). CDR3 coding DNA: TGCAGTGCTAGGATGGAAGGCTATGGCTACACCTTC. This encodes CSARMEGYGYTF.